This T cell receptor beta chain emerged from a study of shared clonotypes between healthy human individuals. The CDR3 runs to 16 residues. Germline CDR1 is LGHNT and CDR2 is FRNRAP. The V end was cut by 9 bases, the J end by 4 bases, with 21 bases between. The table came from immunoSEQ multiplex PCR; TCRdb's copy has only in-frame clones and leaves some out. The table includes 850,000 to 1,100,000 clones, approximately 80% detected once. Only Caucasian adults living in Nashville, Tennessee served as donors. Material for sequencing was memory CD4+ T cells from PBMCs. Subset here: CD45RA-negative fraction. The chain combines TRBV12-5 with TRBJ2-2; TRBD2 might be the D (6 bases). The source of this sequence is a man aged 18 to 29 in good health. Some clones in this sample may be carry-over from other donors' samples. CDR3 coding DNA: TGTGCTAGCCCCGGCTGGGTTCTGGGGGGCACCGGGGAGCTGTTTTTT. Translation gives CASPGWVLGGTGELFF.